These 29 T cell receptor beta chains share one sample of origin, sequenced in a study of T cell repertoires in cytomegalovirus infection. TCRdb called the reads again in MiXCR, with one record for every CDR3 protein. This table has almost 500,000 distinct CDR3 sequences, 11% appearing once. The sequenced material came from PBMCs. The receptors come from a human donor in good health (CMV status not recorded). Some clones in this sample may be carry-over from other donors' samples.

This clonotype was counted ten times or more. The chain employs TRBV11-2 and TRBJ1-2; D unclear. Germline V CDR1 and CDR2: SGHAT, FQNNGV. V lost 5 bases, J lost 3 bases, and 19 bases lay in between. The CDR3 extends over 16 amino acids. The CDR3 is CASSPSSIGGYYGYTF. Here the CDR3 DNA reads TGTGCCAGCAGCCCGTCGTCCATAGGAGGATACTATGGCTACACCTTC.

This clonotype was observed at least ten times. The rearrangement links TRBV7-3 to TRBJ2-1, with D tentatively TRBD1 or TRBD2 (5 bases each). The germline V and J ends were trimmed by 1 base and 10 bases, with 17 bases remaining between them. Germline V gives CDR1 SGHTA, CDR2 FQGTGA. The CDR3 runs to 15 residues. CDR3 in amino acids: CASSLNTLGVGEQFF. The CDR3 nucleotides read TGTGCCAGCAGCTTAAATACCTTGGGGGTAGGCGAGCAGTTCTTC.

This clonotype was recorded at least ten times. This sequence joins TRBV7-9 and TRBJ1-1; D gene uncertain. Germline V CDR1 and CDR2: SEHNR, FQNEAQ (reference sequence). The CDR3 sequence is 14 residues long. V was pared by 1 base and J by 1 base, with 7 bases between. CDR3 DNA sequence: TGTGCCAGCAGCTTAGTCATGGGGAACACTGAAGCTTTCTTT. It is translated as CASSLVMGNTEAFF.

Ten or more counts support this clonotype. The chain has TRBV29-1 and TRBJ2-1, with a possible D match to TRBD2 (5 bases). CDR1 and CDR2 (germline): SQVTM, ANQGSEA. The CDR3 loop spans 15 amino acids. The V and J ends lost 6 bases and 0 bases respectively, with 15 bases between them. The CDR3 is CSVEGSLFSYNEQFF. The CDR3 DNA sequence: TGCAGCGTCGAGGGCAGCCTGTTCTCCTACAATGAGCAGTTCTTC.

In this sample, this clonotype turned up many times. The rearrangement uses TRBV11-2 and TRBJ1-6; D gene uncertain. This CDR3 has 15 residues. The ends were cut back, 5 bases at V and 7 bases at J, with 15 bases in the middle. Germline V gene lookup returns CDR1 SGHAT and CDR2 FQNNGV. The CDR3 loop reads CASSPVGRQNSPLHF. CDR3 nucleotides: TGTGCCAGCAGCCCCGTCGGCAGGCAGAATTCACCCCTCCACTTT.

There are many counts of this clonotype. The chain employs TRBV5-6 and TRBJ2-1; no reliable D call. This CDR3 region has 15 residues. V gave up 4 bases and J gave up 0 bases, with 11 bases separating them. CDR1 and CDR2 from the germline V gene are SGHDT and YYEEEE. The CDR3 DNA reads as TGTGCCAGCAGCCCGACGGCAAGCTCCTACAATGAGCAGTTCTTC. Protein: CASSPTASSYNEQFF.

This clonotype was counted only a few times. This chain uses TRBV6-6 with TRBJ2-1; the D is unclear. Germline V gives CDR1 MNHNY, CDR2 SVGAGI (reference sequence). This CDR3 spans 12 amino acids. V lost 6 bases and J 9 bases, leaving 12 bases between the germline ends. Here the CDR3 DNA reads TGTGCCAGCAGCCAAGAAGTCAGTGAGCAGTTCTTC. It is translated as CASSQEVSEQFF.

The table lists this clonotype with a few counts. The chain recombines TRBV19 with TRBJ2-7; 11 positions agree with TRBD2. Germline CDR1 LNHDA, CDR2 SQIVND (reference sequence). The CDR3 covers 17 residues. The trim removed 5 bases at V and 0 bases at J, leaving 9 bases unmatched. As DNA, the CDR3 is TGTGCCAGTAGTCAAGGACTAGCGGGCGACAGCTCCTACGAGCAGTACTTC. Translating it yields CASSQGLAGDSSYEQYF.

In DNA form, the CDR3 reads TGTGCCAGCAGCCCCGGGACTCATCGCACAGATACGCAGTATTTT. Its protein is CASSPGTHRTDTQYF. The chain is built from TRBV11-3 and TRBJ2-3, with D perhaps TRBD2 (6 bases). Per germline, CDR1 SGHNT and CDR2 YENEEA. This CDR3 spans 15 amino acids. The V end lost 5 bases, the J end lost 1 base, and 13 bases lay between the germline ends.

The CDR3 spells CASSLILGTEQYF. Written as DNA, the CDR3 is TGTGCCAGCAGTTTAATCCTGGGGACCGAGCAGTACTTC. The chain couples TRBV28 to TRBJ2-7; D may correspond to TRBD1 or TRBD2 (5 bases each). The CDR3 contains 13 residues. Germline values: CDR1 MDHEN, CDR2 SYDVKM. V was trimmed by 2 bases and J by 6 bases, leaving 11 bases between them.

The chain joins TRBV7-9 to TRBJ2-3, with 8 bases fitting TRBD1. The CDR3 is made up of 16 amino acids. Germline V gene data show CDR1 as SEHNR and CDR2 as FQNEAQ (reference sequence). J gave up 6 bases and V 5 bases, and 13 bases lay outside the gene matches. CDR3 sequence reads: CASSTTGQGGGDTQYF. CDR3 sequence (DNA): TGTGCCAGCAGCACAACAGGACAGGGCGGTGGGGATACGCAGTATTTT. Complete variable domain (other parts from reference TRBV7-9 and TRBJ2-3): DTGVSQNPRHKITKRGQNVTFRCDPISEHNRLYWYRQTLGQGPEFLTYFQNEAQLEKSRLLSDRFSAERPKGSFSTLEIQRTEQGDSAMYLCASSTTGQGGGDTQYFGPGTRLTVL.

V is TRBV6-5 and J is TRBJ2-2; perhaps TRBD1 as D (6 bases). The V gene lost 11 bases and the J gene lost 7 bases, with 17 bases spanning the gap. Germline CDR1 is MNHEY and CDR2 is SVGAGI. The CDR3 is 13 amino acids. The CDR3 is CAPTGLGNGELFF. The DNA for the CDR3 is TGTGCCCCCACAGGGTTGGGCAACGGGGAGCTGTTTTTT.

This clonotype has just a few counts. V and J are TRBV20-1 and TRBJ2-3, with 9 bases aligning to TRBD2. The germline V gene encodes CDR1 DFQATT and CDR2 SNEGSKA (reference sequence). With 5 bases clipped from V and 2 bases from J, the junction kept 11 bases outside the gene matches. CDR3 length: 16 residues. CDR3 residues: CSAGGRAGGSTDTQYF. The DNA of the CDR3 is TGCAGTGCTGGGGGGAGAGCGGGGGGCTCCACAGATACGCAGTATTTT.

The chain employs TRBV20-1 and TRBJ1-3; D remains unclear. V was clipped by 3 bases and J by 0 bases, with 6 bases between them. Per germline, CDR1 DFQATT and CDR2 SNEGSKA (reference sequence). The CDR3 length is 13 residues. CDR3 sequence reads: CSASEGSGNTIYF. As DNA, the CDR3 is TGCAGTGCTAGTGAGGGCTCTGGAAACACCATATATTTT.

The chain links TRBV13 to TRBJ1-4; D is uncertain. The CDR3 loop spans 14 amino acids. Trimming stripped 1 base from V and 3 bases from J, with 6 bases between. CDR1 PRHDT and CDR2 FYEKMQ come from the germline V gene (reference sequence). The CDR3: CASSLDPANEKLFF. DNA of the CDR3: TGTGCCAGCAGCTTAGACCCCGCTAATGAAAAACTGTTTTTT.

V is TRBV28 and J is TRBJ2-2, with 13 bases aligning to TRBD2. J gave up 3 bases and V 11 bases, and 15 bases lay outside the gene matches. The CDR3 has 18 amino acids. Germline V gives CDR1 MDHEN, CDR2 SYDVKM. The CDR3 here is CACRRTSGRRGDTGELFF. The DNA for the CDR3 is TGTGCCTGCCGGCGGACTAGCGGGAGAAGGGGGGACACCGGGGAGCTGTTTTTT.

The genes are TRBV20-1 and TRBJ2-5; tentatively, D is TRBD2 (5 bases). Germline lookup yields CDR1 DFQATT and CDR2 SNEGSKA (reference sequence). Trimming cost V 3 bases and J 4 bases, with 15 bases left between them. The CDR3 covers 14 residues. The CDR3 DNA follows: TGCAGTGCTAGCCTAATCGGGGATCTAGAGACCCAGTACTTC. Translating gives CSASLIGDLETQYF.

This rearrangement joins TRBV5-1 to TRBJ2-3; 7 positions agree with TRBD2. This CDR3 is built from 16 residues. V shed 0 bases and J 2 bases; nucleotides not matched to a gene: 6. CDR1 SGHRS and CDR2 YFSETQ come from the germline V gene. The CDR3 protein is CASSLDPAGFTDTQYF. CDR3 DNA sequence: TGCGCCAGCAGCTTGGACCCAGCGGGGTTCACAGATACGCAGTATTTT.

The table lists this clonotype with a few counts. This chain joins TRBV30 and TRBJ1-1; no firm D call. This CDR3 has 14 amino acids. Trimming pared 1 base from V and 6 bases from J, leaving 15 bases between. The germline V gene encodes CDR1 GTSNPN and CDR2 SVGIG (reference sequence). The CDR3 nucleotides read TGTGCCTGGAGTGAAGGGAGCGGGGTGGCTGAAGCTTTCTTT. It is translated as CAWSEGSGVAEAFF.

This clonotype was observed many times. CDR3 in DNA: TGTGCCAGCAGTTTCTCCTTTGCAGGGGAAGGCTCTGGGGCCAACGTCCTGACTTTC. Translating it yields CASSFSFAGEGSGANVLTF. The rearrangement links TRBV27 to TRBJ2-6; tentative D call: TRBD1 (6 bases). The length of the CDR3 is 19 residues. Germline loops: CDR1 MNHEY, CDR2 SMNVEV (reference sequence). Trimming stripped 3 bases from V and 0 bases from J, with 18 bases between.

The table lists this clonotype with many counts. The J gene is TRBJ2-5, the V gene TRBV6-1; possible D gene TRBD1, 6 bases. Germline-derived CDR1 and CDR2 are MNHNS and SASEGT. Trimming shortened V by 5 bases and J by 1 base, and 17 bases separated the two germline ends. The length of the CDR3 is 16 residues. Here the CDR3 reads CASSHASWTVQETQYF. CDR3 nucleotide sequence: TGTGCCAGCAGTCATGCTTCTTGGACAGTCCAAGAGACCCAGTACTTC.

This clonotype was counted only a few times. The rearrangement uses TRBV3-1 and TRBJ2-1; D not resolved. The germline CDR1 and CDR2 sequences are LGHDT and YNNKEL (reference sequence). Between the trimmed V and J ends, which lost 3 bases and 0 bases, there was a span of 9 bases. The CDR3 consists of 15 residues. The CDR3 DNA sequence: TGTGCCAGCAGCCATATCGGCATCTCCTACAATGAGCAGTTCTTC. This sequence encodes CASSHIGISYNEQFF.

This clonotype was counted ten times or more. The chain recombines TRBV7-2 with TRBJ2-7, with TRBD2 matching 13 bases. From germline, CDR1 is SGHTA and CDR2 FQGNSA. J was trimmed by 4 bases and V by 4 bases; bases with no gene match: 7. The CDR3 is 16 residues long. The CDR3 nucleotides read TGTGCCAGCAGCTCCCAACTAGCGGGAGGGCCATACGAGCAGTACTTC. Its protein is CASSSQLAGGPYEQYF.

This clonotype was observed a handful of times. The chain has TRBV14 and TRBJ1-1; D is possibly TRBD1 (6 bases). Germline CDR1 reads SGHDN; CDR2 reads FVKESK. Trimming took off 4 bases at V and 4 bases at J, with 16 bases between the two ends. The CDR3 has 15 amino acids. CDR3 protein: CASSLASGVLTEAFF. Written as DNA, the CDR3 is TGTGCCAGCAGCCTTGCCTCAGGGGTACTCACTGAAGCTTTCTTT.

Many counts were recorded for this clonotype. This chain connects TRBV5-6 to TRBJ1-5; 10 nucleotides line up with TRBD1. This CDR3 region has 15 residues. Unmatched junction bases numbered 6, after V lost 5 bases and J lost 4 bases. From germline, CDR1 is SGHDT and CDR2 YYEEEE. The CDR3 reads CASSFRDRGNQPQHF. In nucleotides, the CDR3 is TGTGCCAGCAGTTTCCGGGACAGGGGAAATCAGCCCCAGCATTTT.

V is TRBV9 and J is TRBJ2-7, with 7 bases matching TRBD1. This CDR3 is built from 13 residues. The germline gives CDR1 SGDLS, CDR2 YYNGEE. Trimming cost V 3 bases and J 2 bases; bases outside gene matches: 2. The CDR3 here is CASSAQGAYEQYF. CDR3 sequence (DNA): TGTGCCAGCAGCGCTCAGGGGGCCTACGAGCAGTACTTC.

This clonotype has at least ten counts. The CDR3 nucleotides read TGTGCCACTTCCCAAGGGGTGACACTCGCCACTGAAGCTTTCTTT. Residues: CATSQGVTLATEAFF. The V call is TRBV11-1, the J call TRBJ1-1; TRBD1 is a possible D gene (5 bases). Trimming took off 10 bases at V and 4 bases at J, with 22 bases between the two ends. This CDR3 comprises 15 residues. The germline V gene encodes CDR1 SGHAT and CDR2 FQDESV (reference sequence).

This clonotype was seen at least ten times. The chain joins TRBV7-9 to TRBJ2-5; possible D gene TRBD1, 5 bases. V was trimmed by 0 bases and J by 1 base, leaving 6 bases between them. The length of the CDR3 is 14 residues. Germline CDR1 and CDR2: SEHNR and FQNEAQ (reference sequence). CDR3 sequence (DNA): TGTGCCAGCAGCTTAGCAGGGGTCCAAGAGACCCAGTACTTC. It yields the protein CASSLAGVQETQYF.

This clonotype has ten or more counts. V gene TRBV6-1 combines with J gene TRBJ1-1, with no clear D. Trimming took 8 bases from V and 2 from J, leaving 6 bases between them. Germline V gives CDR1 MNHNS, CDR2 SASEGT. The CDR3 covers 11 residues. For the CDR3, the DNA is TGTGCCAGCCAGGTCAACACTGAAGCTTTCTTT. Protein sequence: CASQVNTEAFF.